The present T cell receptor beta chain was sequenced within a study of patients and donors after allogeneic stem cell transplantation. In this sample, this clonotype turned up a few times. MiXCR, run by TCRdb on the RT-PCR reads, gives a single entry per CDR3 protein. The data show roughly 200,000 distinct CDR3 sequences, roughly two fifths seen once. The CDR3 totals 16 residues. Germline loops: CDR1 SGHTA, CDR2 FQGTGA. J lost 9 bases, V lost 4 bases, and 15 bases had no gene match. Sequenced input: blood, either unsorted or a sorted T cell fraction (not recorded which). This chain joins TRBV7-3 and TRBJ2-1; 7 nucleotides match TRBD1. The receptor's source is a human donor who was either an allogeneic HSCT recipient or a stem cell or donor lymphocyte infusion donor (not recorded which). It is not recorded whose cells these are; they may come from a transplant donor. CDR3 sequence: CASSSGDSLFASEQFF. The CDR3 DNA is TGTGCCAGCAGCTCCGGGGACAGCTTATTTGCTTCTGAGCAGTTCTTC.